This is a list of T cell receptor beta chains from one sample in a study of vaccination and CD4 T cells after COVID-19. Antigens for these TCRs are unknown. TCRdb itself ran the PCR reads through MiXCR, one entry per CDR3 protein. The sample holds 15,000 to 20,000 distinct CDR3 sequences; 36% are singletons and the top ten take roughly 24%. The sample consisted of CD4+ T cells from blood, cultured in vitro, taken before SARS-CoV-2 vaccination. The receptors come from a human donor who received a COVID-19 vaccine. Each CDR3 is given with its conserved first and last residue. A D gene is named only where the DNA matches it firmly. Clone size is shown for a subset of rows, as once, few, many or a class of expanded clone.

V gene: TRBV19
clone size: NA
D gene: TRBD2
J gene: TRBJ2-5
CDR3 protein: CASSIDRSGGDETQYF
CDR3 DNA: TGTGCCAGTAGTATAGATCGAAGCGGGGGGGACGAGACCCAGTACTTC

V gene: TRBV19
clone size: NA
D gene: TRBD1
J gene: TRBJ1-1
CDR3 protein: CASSFRDRLNTEAFF
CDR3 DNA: TGTGCCAGTAGTTTCCGGGACAGGTTGAACACTGAAGCTTTCTTT

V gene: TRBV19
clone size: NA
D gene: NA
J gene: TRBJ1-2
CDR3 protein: CASSQVTVPEKLGYTF
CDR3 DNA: TGTGCCAGTAGCCAGGTAACGGTCCCCGAAAAACTTGGCTACACCTTC

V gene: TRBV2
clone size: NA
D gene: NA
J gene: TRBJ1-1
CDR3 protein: CASSVSRGNTEAFF
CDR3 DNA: TGTGCCAGCAGTGTGAGCAGGGGCAACACTGAAGCTTTCTTT

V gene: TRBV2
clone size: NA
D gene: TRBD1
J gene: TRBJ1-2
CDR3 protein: CASSEETGGRGYTF
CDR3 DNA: TGTGCCAGCAGTGAAGAGACAGGGGGCAGGGGCTACACCTTC

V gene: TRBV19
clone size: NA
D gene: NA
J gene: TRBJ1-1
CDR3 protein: CASNSWDMNTEAFF
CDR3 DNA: TGTGCCAGTAATAGTTGGGACATGAACACTGAAGCTTTCTTT

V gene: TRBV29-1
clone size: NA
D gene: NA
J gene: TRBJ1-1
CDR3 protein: CSARWRGGTEAFF
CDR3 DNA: TGCAGCGCCAGGTGGAGGGGAGGGACTGAAGCTTTCTTT

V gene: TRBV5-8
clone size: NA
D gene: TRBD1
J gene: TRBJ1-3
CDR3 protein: CASSLGDSLGNTIYF
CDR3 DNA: TGTGCCAGCAGCTTGGGGGACAGTTTGGGTAACACCATATATTTT

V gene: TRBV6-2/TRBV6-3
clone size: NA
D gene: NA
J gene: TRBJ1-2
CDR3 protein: CASTDRGAGYGYTF
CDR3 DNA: TGTGCCAGCACCGACCGGGGGGCAGGCTATGGCTACACCTTC

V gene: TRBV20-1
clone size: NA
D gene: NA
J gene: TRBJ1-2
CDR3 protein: CSARVGGTYGYTF
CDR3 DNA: TGCAGTGCTAGAGTGGGGGGCACCTATGGCTACACCTTC

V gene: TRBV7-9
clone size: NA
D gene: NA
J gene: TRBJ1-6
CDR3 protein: CASSLTSDNSPLHF
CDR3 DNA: TGTGCCAGCAGTCTCACTTCGGACAATTCACCCCTCCACTTT

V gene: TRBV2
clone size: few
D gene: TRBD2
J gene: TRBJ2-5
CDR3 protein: CASRLADGETQYF
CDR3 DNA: TGTGCCAGCAGGCTAGCGGATGGAGAGACCCAGTACTTC

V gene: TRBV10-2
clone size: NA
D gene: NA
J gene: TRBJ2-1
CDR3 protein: CATQTSRLGEQFF
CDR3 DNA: TGCGCCACCCAAACTAGCAGGCTTGGGGAGCAGTTCTTC

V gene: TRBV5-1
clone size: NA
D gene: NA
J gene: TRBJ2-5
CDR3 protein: CASSLGYMETQYF
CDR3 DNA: TGCGCCAGCAGCTTGGGTTACATGGAGACCCAGTACTTC

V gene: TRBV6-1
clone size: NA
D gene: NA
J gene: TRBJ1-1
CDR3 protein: CASSRQDYTEAFF
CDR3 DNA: TGTGCCAGCAGCCGACAGGACTACACTGAAGCTTTCTTT

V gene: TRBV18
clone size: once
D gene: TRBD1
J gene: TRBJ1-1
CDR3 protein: CASSEGQGLNTEAFF
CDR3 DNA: TGTGCCAGCTCAGAGGGACAGGGATTGAACACTGAAGCTTTCTTT

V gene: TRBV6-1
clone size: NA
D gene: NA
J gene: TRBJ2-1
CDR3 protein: CASSLIGEDEQFF
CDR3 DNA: TGTGCCAGCAGCTTAATCGGGGAGGATGAGCAGTTCTTC

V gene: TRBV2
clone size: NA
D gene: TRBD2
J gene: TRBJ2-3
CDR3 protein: CASISGRAGGADTQYF
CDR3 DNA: TGTGCCAGCATCAGTGGTAGGGCGGGGGGCGCAGATACGCAGTATTTT

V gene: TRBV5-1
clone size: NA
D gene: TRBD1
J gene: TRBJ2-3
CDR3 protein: CASSSPWDRLNTDTQYF
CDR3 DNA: TGCGCCAGCAGCTCCCCATGGGACAGACTCAACACAGATACGCAGTATTTT

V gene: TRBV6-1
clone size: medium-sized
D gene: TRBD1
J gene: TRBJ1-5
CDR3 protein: CASGRGRGLPNQPQHF
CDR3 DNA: TGTGCCAGCGGCAGGGGGCGCGGACTTCCCAATCAGCCCCAGCATTTT

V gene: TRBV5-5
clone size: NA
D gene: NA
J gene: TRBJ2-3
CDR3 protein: CASSLNGITDTQYF
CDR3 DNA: TGTGCCAGCAGCTTGAATGGAATCACAGATACGCAGTATTTT

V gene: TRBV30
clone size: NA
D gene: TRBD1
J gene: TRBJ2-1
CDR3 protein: CASPGQGGNEQFF
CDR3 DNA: TGTGCCTCCCCGGGACAGGGAGGCAATGAGCAGTTCTTC

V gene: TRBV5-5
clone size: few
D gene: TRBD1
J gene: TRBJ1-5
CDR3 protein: CASSLDPGGYQPQHF
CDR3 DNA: TGTGCCAGCAGCCTGGATCCAGGGGGCTATCAGCCCCAGCATTTT

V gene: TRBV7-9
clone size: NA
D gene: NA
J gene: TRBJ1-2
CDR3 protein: CASSLEGGPGYTF
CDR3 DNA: TGTGCCAGCAGCTTAGAAGGGGGGCCCGGCTACACCTTC

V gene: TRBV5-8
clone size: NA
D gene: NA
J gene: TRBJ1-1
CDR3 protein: CASSLGGLGAEAFF
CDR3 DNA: TGTGCCAGCAGCTTGGGAGGTTTGGGGGCTGAAGCTTTCTTT

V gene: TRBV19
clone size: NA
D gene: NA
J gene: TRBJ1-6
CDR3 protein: CASSIGTSNSPLHF
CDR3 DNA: TGTGCCAGTAGTATAGGTACATCAAATTCACCCCTCCACTTT

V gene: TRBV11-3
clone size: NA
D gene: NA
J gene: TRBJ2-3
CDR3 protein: CASSLSRGTDTQYF
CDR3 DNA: TGTGCCAGCAGCTTAAGCAGGGGCACAGATACGCAGTATTTT

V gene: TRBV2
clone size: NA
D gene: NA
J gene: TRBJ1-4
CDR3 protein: CASRRQDLDEKLFF
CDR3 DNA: TGTGCCAGCAGGAGACAGGACTTAGATGAAAAACTGTTTTTT

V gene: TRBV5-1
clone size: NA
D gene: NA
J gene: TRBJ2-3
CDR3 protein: CASSLLGGPTDTQYF
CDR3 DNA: TGCGCCAGCAGCTTGTTGGGGGGGCCGACAGATACGCAGTATTTT

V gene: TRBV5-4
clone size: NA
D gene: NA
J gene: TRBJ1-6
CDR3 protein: CASSLAVGVGISPLHF
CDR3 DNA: TGTGCCAGCAGCTTGGCCGTAGGGGTAGGGATTTCACCCCTCCACTTT

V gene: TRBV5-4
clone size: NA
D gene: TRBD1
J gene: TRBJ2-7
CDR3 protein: CASSPGTGTYEQYF
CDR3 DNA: TGTGCCAGCAGCCCTGGGACAGGAACGTACGAGCAGTACTTC

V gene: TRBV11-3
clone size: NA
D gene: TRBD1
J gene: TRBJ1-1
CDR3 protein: CASSHRTGGGTEAFF
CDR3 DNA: TGTGCCAGCAGCCACCGGACAGGGGGTGGCACTGAAGCTTTCTTT

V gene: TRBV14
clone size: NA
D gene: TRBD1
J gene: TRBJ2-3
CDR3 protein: CASSQQTGHTDTQYF
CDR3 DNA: TGTGCCAGCAGCCAACAGACAGGGCACACAGATACGCAGTATTTT

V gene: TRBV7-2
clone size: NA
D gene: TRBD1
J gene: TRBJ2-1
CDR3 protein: CASSLSGTAYNEQFF
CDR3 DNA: TGTGCCAGCAGCTTATCGGGGACAGCTTACAATGAGCAGTTCTTC

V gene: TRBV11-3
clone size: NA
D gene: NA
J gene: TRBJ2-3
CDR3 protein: CASSLAASTDTQYF
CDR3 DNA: TGTGCCAGCAGCTTAGCAGCTAGCACAGATACGCAGTATTTT

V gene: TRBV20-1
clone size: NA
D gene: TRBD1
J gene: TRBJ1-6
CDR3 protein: CSARVTGGNNSPLHF
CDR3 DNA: TGCAGTGCTAGAGTTACAGGGGGGAATAATTCACCCCTCCACTTT

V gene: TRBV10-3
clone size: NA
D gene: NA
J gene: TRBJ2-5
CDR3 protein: CAIREAGETQYF
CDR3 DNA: TGTGCCATCAGGGAAGCGGGAGAGACCCAGTACTTC

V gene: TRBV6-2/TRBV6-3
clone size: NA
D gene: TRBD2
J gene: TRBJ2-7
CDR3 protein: CASSYSGSSYEQYF
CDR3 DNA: TGTGCCAGCAGTTATAGCGGGAGCTCCTACGAGCAGTACTTC

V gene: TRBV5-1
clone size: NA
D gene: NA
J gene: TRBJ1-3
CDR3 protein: CASRTNTGSGNTIYF
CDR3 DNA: TGCGCCAGCAGAACCAACACGGGCTCTGGAAACACCATATATTTT

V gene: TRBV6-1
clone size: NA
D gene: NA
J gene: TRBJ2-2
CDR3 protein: CASSDYTGELFF
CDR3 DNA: TGTGCCAGCAGCGATTACACCGGGGAGCTGTTTTTT

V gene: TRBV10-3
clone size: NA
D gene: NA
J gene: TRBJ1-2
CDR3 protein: CAISEGPSNYGYTF
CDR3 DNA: TGTGCCATCAGTGAGGGACCTTCTAACTATGGCTACACCTTC

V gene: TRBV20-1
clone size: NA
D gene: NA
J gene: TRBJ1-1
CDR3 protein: CSATRAATEAFF
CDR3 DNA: TGCAGTGCTACCCGGGCCGCCACTGAAGCTTTCTTT

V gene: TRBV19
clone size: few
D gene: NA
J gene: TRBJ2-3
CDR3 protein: CASSEGGTSTDTQYF
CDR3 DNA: TGTGCCAGTAGTGAGGGGGGCACTAGCACAGATACGCAGTATTTT

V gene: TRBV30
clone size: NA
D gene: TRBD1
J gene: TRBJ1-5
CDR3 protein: CAWSGGQGIHQPQHF
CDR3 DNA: TGTGCCTGGAGTGGGGGACAGGGGATCCATCAGCCCCAGCATTTT

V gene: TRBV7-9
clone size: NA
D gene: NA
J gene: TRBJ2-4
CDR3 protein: CASSLEDAVYF
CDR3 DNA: TGTGCCAGCAGCTTAGAAGACGCCGTGTACTTC

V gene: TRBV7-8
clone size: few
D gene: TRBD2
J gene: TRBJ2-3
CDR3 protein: CASSLALVAGGSTDTQYF
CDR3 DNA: TGTGCCAGCAGCTTAGCGCTCGTAGCGGGGGGGAGCACAGATACGCAGTATTTT

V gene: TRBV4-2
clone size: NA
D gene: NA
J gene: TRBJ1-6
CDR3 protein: CASSQERNSDSPLHF
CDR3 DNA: TGTGCCAGCAGCCAAGAAAGGAATTCGGATTCACCCCTCCACTTT

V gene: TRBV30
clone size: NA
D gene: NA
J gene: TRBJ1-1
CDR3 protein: CAWSLDRMNTEAFF
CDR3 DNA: TGTGCCTGGAGTCTAGACAGGATGAACACTGAAGCTTTCTTT

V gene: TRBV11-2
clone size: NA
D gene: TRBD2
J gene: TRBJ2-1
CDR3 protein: CASSSLAVSSYNEQFF
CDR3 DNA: TGTGCCAGCAGCTCCCTAGCGGTGAGCTCCTACAATGAGCAGTTCTTC

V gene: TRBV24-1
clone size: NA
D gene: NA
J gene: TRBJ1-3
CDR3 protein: CATSETGGNTIYF
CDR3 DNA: TGTGCCACCAGTGAGACGGGTGGAAACACCATATATTTT

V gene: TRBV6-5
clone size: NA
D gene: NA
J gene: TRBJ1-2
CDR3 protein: CASSYSRGNGYTF
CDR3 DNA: TGTGCCAGCAGTTACTCCCGGGGTAATGGCTACACCTTC

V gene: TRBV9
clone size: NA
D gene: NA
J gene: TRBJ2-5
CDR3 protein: CASSVTGDGETQYF
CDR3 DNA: TGTGCCAGCAGCGTAACAGGCGACGGGGAGACCCAGTACTTC

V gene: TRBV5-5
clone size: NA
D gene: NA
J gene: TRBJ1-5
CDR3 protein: CASSLNEGSPQHF
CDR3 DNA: TGTGCCAGCAGCTTGAACGAAGGAAGCCCCCAGCATTTT

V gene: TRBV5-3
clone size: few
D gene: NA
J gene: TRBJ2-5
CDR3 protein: CARRYCGVTQETQYF
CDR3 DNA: TGTGCCAGAAGATATTGTGGGGTCACACAAGAGACCCAGTACTTC